This entry is about one T cell receptor (beta chain). This specimen comes from a study of blood T cell repertoires in COVID-19. Study at large: Researchers got acute and convalescent COVID-19 samples from the United States, Italy and Spain. In each case, the material was cDNA or gDNA derived from T cells, B-cell-depleted T cells, or PBMCs.

In the source study's methods: How many nucleated cells were present was estimated from reference gene primer amplification. Clones were sequenced by immunoSEQ multiplex PCR, and TCRdb holds only the in-frame ones, with some missing. The V and J calls and clone size are taken from that table; D and trimming were inferred from the DNA. In the table there are a few hundred thousand clones, 86% of which are singletons. Trimming took 1 base from V and 0 from J, leaving 16 bases between them. Germline-derived CDR1 and CDR2 are MNHNS and SASEGT. This CDR3 spans 18 amino acids. The receptor comes from a woman aged 25 to 39 who had recovered from COVID-19. Source material: peripheral blood. V and J are TRBV6-1 and TRBJ2-4, with D tentatively TRBD1 (5 bases). Here the CDR3 reads CASSEEVTEVLAKNIQYF. The CDR3 nucleotides are TGTGCCAGCAGTGAAGAGGTGACAGAAGTCTTAGCCAAAAACATTCAGTACTTC.